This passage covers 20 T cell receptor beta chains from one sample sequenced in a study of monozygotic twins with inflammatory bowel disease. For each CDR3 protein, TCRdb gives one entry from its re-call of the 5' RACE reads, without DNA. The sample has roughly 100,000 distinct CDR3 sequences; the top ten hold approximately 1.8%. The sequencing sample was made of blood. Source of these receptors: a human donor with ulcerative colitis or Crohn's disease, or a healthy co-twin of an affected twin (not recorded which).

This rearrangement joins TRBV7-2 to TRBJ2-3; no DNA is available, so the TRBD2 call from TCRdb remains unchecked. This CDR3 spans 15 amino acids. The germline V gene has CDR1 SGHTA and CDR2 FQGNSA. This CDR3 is CASSSLAGRTDTQYF.

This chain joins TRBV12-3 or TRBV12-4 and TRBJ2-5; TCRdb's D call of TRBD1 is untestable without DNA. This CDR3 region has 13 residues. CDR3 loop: CASSLSPGETQYF.

CDR3 region: CASSPQQGGWGGTQYF. This chain connects TRBV7-2 to TRBJ2-5; lacking DNA, the TRBD2 call made by TCRdb goes unchecked. Germline V gene data show CDR1 as SGHTA and CDR2 as FQGNSA. There are 16 residues in the CDR3.

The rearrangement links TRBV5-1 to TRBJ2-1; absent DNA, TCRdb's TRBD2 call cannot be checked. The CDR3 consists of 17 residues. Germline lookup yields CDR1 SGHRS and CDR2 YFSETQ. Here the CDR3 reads CASSWAQLAVSGNEQFF.

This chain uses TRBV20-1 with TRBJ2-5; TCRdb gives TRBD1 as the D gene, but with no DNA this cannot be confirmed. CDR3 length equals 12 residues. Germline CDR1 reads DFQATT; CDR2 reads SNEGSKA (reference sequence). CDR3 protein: CSGVGQQETQYF.

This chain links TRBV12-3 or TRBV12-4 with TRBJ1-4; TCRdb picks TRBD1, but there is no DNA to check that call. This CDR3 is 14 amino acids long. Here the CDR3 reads CASTSRGGNEKLFF.

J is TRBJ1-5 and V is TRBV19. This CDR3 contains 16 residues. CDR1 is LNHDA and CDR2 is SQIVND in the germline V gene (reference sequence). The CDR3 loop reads CASSLSRVLGNQPQHF. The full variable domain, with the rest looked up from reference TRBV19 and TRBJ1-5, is DGGITQSPKYLFRKEGQNVTLSCEQNLNHDAMYWYRQDPGQGLRLIYYSQIVNDFQKGDIAEGYSVSREKKESFPLTVTSAQKNPTAFYLCASSLSRVLGNQPQHFGDGTRLSIL.

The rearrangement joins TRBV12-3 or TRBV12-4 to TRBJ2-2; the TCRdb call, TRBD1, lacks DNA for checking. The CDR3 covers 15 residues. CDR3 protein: CASSPRGGGPGELFF.

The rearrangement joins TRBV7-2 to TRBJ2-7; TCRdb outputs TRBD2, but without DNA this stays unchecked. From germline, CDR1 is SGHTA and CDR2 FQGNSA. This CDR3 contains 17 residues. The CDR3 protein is CASSLEFRLAGDYEQYF.

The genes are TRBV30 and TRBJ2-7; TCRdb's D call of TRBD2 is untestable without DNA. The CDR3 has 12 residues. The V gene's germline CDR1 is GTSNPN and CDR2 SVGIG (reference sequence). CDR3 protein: CAWTSGSFEQYF.

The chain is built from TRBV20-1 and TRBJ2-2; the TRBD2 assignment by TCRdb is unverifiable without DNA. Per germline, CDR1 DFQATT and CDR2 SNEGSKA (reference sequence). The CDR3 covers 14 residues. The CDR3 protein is CSALLSIGRGELFF.

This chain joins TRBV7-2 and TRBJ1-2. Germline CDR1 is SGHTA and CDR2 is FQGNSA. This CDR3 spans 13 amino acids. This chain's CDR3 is CASSSGQLGVYTF. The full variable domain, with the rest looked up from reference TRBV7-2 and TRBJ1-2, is GAGVSQSPSNKVTEKGKDVELRCDPISGHTALYWYRQSLGQGLEFLIYFQGNSAPDKSGLPSDRFSAERTGGSVSTLTIQRTQQEDSAVYLCASSSGQLGVYTFGSGTRLTVV.

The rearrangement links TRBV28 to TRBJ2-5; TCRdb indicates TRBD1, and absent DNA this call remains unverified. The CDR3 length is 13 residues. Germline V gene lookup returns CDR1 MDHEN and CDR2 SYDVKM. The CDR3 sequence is CASRPDSPRTQYF.

CDR3 loop: CASSRRTGRETQYF. The rearrangement joins TRBV28 to TRBJ2-5; absent DNA, TCRdb's TRBD1 call cannot be checked. CDR3 length: 14 amino acids. Germline V gives CDR1 MDHEN, CDR2 SYDVKM. The whole variable domain, remainder taken from reference TRBV28 and TRBJ2-5, is DVKVTQSSRYLVKRTGEKVFLECVQDMDHENMFWYRQDPGLGLRLIYFSYDVKMKEKGDIPEGYSVSREKKERFSLILESASTNQTSMYLCASSRRTGRETQYFGPGTRLLVL.

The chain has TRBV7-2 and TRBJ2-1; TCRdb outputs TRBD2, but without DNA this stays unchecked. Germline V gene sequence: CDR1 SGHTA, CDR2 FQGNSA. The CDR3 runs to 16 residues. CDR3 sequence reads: CASSPSGQRIYNEQFF.

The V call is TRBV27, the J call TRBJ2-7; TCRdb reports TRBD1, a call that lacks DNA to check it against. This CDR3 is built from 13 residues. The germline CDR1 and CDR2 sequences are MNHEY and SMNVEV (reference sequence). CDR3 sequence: CASSFVGGNEQYF.

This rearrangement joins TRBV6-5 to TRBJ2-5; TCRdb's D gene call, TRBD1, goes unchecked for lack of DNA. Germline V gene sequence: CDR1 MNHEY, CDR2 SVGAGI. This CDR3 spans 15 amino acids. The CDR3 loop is CASSYSGLGRETQYF.

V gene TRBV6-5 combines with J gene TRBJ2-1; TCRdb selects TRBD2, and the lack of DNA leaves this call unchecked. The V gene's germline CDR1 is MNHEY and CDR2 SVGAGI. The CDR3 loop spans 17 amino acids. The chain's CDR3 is CASSYSLAGSSYNEQFF.

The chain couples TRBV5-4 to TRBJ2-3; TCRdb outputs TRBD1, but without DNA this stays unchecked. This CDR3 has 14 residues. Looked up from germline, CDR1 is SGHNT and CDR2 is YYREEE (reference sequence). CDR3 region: CASSPRGGTDTQYF.

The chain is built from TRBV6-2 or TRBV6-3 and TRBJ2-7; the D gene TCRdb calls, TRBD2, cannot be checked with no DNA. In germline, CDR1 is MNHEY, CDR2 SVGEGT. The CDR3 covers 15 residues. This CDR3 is CASSSRISNLYEQYF.